These 25 T cell receptor beta chains originate from one sample sequenced in a study of vaccination effects on CD4 cells after COVID-19. These receptors have no identified antigens. Clones were sequenced by immunoSEQ multiplex PCR, and TCRdb holds only the in-frame ones, with some missing. The sample contains just under 75,000 clones, around 70% of which appear only once. On roughly day 10 of culture, CD4+ T cells were separated out. Of the BNT162b2 and mRNA-1273 vaccines, participants received two doses of one or the other. The sample here was CD4+ T cells from PBMCs cultured without peptide, taken after COVID-19 vaccination. These receptors originate from a human donor who received a COVID-19 vaccine.

The rearrangement links TRBV6-5 to TRBJ1-3; TRBD1 aligns across 10 bases. V shed 7 bases and J 3 bases; nucleotides not matched to a gene: 6. The CDR3 contains 15 residues. Germline V CDR1 and CDR2: MNHEY, SVGAGI. CDR3 nucleotide sequence: TGTGCCAGCACCAAAGACAGGGGGCTTGGAAACACCATATATTTT. This gives the protein CASTKDRGLGNTIYF.

The chain uses TRBV18 and TRBJ1-5; 10 nucleotides line up with TRBD1. CDR1 and CDR2 from the germline V gene are KGHSH and LQKENI. With 5 bases clipped from V and 0 bases from J, the junction kept 7 bases outside the gene matches. This CDR3 comprises 17 residues. The CDR3 coding sequence is TGTGCCAGCTCAAGGGGACAGGGGATTGTTAGCAATCAGCCCCAGCATTTT. As protein: CASSRGQGIVSNQPQHF.

This clone was seen a handful of times. The rearrangement uses TRBV10-2 and TRBJ1-1, with 9 bases that match TRBD1. V lost 6 bases to trimming and J lost 4 bases; unmatched junction nucleotides: 3. The CDR3 has 13 residues. The germline V gene has CDR1 WSHSY and CDR2 SAAADI. The CDR3 reads CASSVTGGTEAFF. The CDR3 region has the DNA TGCGCCAGCAGCGTGACAGGGGGCACTGAAGCTTTCTTT.

The V call is TRBV18, the J call TRBJ2-2, with D possibly TRBD2 on 5 matching bases. The CDR3 consists of 13 residues. Germline V gene lookup returns CDR1 KGHSH and CDR2 LQKENI. Trimming shortened V by 7 bases and J by 6 bases, and 12 bases separated the two germline ends. CDR3 residues: CASLSSGAGELFF. The CDR3 region has the DNA TGTGCCAGCTTATCCTCCGGGGCCGGGGAGCTGTTTTTT.

This sequence joins TRBV9 and TRBJ2-5; TRBD2 aligns across 10 bases. Germline V gives CDR1 SGDLS, CDR2 YYNGEE. There are 17 residues in the CDR3. Germline trimming cut 0 bases from V and 4 bases from J; bases unmatched to any gene: 9. CDR3 sequence (DNA): TGTGCCAGCAGCGTAGCGAGTGGGGGACTAGCGACAGAGACCCAGTACTTC. Its translation: CASSVASGGLATETQYF. The full variable domain, its missing parts supplied by reference TRBV9 and TRBJ2-5, is DSGVTQTPKHLITATGQRVTLRCSPRSGDLSVYWYQQSLDQGLQFLIQYYNGEERAKGNILERFSAQQFPDLHSELNLSSLELGDSALYFCASSVASGGLATETQYFGPGTRLLVL.

This clone was found a few times. The V gene is TRBV24-1, the J gene TRBJ1-5, with a possible D match to TRBD1 (5 bases). The V end was cut by 2 bases, the J end by 7 bases, with 11 bases between. The germline gives CDR1 KGHDR, CDR2 SFDVKD. The CDR3 consists of 14 residues. The CDR3, as DNA: TGTGCCACCAGTGATTCCCTGGGACGACAGCCCCAGCATTTT. Protein: CATSDSLGRQPQHF.

This chain connects TRBV6-6 to TRBJ1-3, with D unresolved. V lost 4 bases and J lost 4, with 11 bases in between. CDR1 and CDR2 from the germline V gene are MNHNY and SVGAGI (reference sequence). This CDR3 has 14 residues. CDR3: CASSFARQGNTIYF. CDR3 in DNA: TGTGCCAGCAGTTTCGCCCGGCAAGGAAACACCATATATTTT.

This clone occurred a few times. The chain has TRBV19 and TRBJ2-3; the match to TRBD2 covers 12 bases. Germline CDR1 LNHDA, CDR2 SQIVND (reference sequence). V was pared by 5 bases and J by 2 bases, with 11 bases of the junction left unmatched. The CDR3 has 18 amino acids. CDR3 in amino acids: CASSLGLAGPTITDTQYF. The CDR3 coding sequence is TGTGCCAGTAGTCTTGGACTAGCGGGGCCTACTATCACAGATACGCAGTATTTT.

The CDR3 coding sequence is TGCGCCAGCAGCTTGACAGGGACCGGGGCCAACGTCCTGACTTTC. Amino acid sequence: CASSLTGTGANVLTF. J is TRBJ2-6 and V is TRBV5-1; D might be TRBD1 (6 bases). The germline V gene encodes CDR1 SGHRS and CDR2 YFSETQ. The CDR3 length is 15 residues. Trimming shortened V by 1 base and J by 4 bases, and 9 bases separated the two germline ends.

This chain links TRBV11-2 with TRBJ2-3; no definite D call. Germline V CDR1 and CDR2: SGHAT, FQNNGV. CDR3 size: 14 residues. Between the trimmed V and J ends, which lost 1 base and 4 bases, there was a span of 9 bases. The CDR3 bases are TGTGCCAGCAGCTTAGGGCCCCTCTCAGATACGCAGTATTTT. Its protein product is CASSLGPLSDTQYF.

V is TRBV5-1 and J is TRBJ1-2, with 8 positions matching TRBD1. Germline CDR1 and CDR2: SGHRS and YFSETQ. The CDR3 runs to 15 residues. Trimming removed 4 bases from V and 4 bases from J; junction bases left unmatched: 9. CDR3 protein: CASSDRTGSIYGYTF. CDR3 DNA: TGCGCCAGCAGCGATAGGACAGGGAGTATCTATGGCTACACCTTC.

The gene calls are TRBV12-3 or TRBV12-4 and TRBJ2-5; TRBD1 is a possible D gene (6 bases). Trimming left V 6 bases short and J 4 bases short, with 6 bases between. The CDR3 is 11 residues long. DNA for the CDR3: TGTGCCAGCAGACAGGGAGAGACCCAGTACTTC. Its translation is CASRQGETQYF.

The chain joins TRBV30 to TRBJ2-2; 7 positions agree with TRBD1. The ends lost 0 bases at V and 6 bases at J; junction bases unmatched: 7. Germline CDR1 reads GTSNPN; CDR2 reads SVGIG (reference sequence). The CDR3 is 15 residues long. CDR3: CAWSVGRGFAGELFF. As DNA, the CDR3 is TGTGCCTGGAGTGTAGGCAGGGGGTTTGCCGGGGAGCTGTTTTTT.

A few counts support this clone. The rearrangement links TRBV7-3 to TRBJ1-5; D remains ambiguous. Deletions cut 4 bases from V and 3 bases from J, with 16 bases between. CDR1 SGHTA and CDR2 FQGTGA come from the germline V gene. The length of the CDR3 is 16 residues. CDR3 sequence (DNA): TGTGCCAGCAGCTCTCGAATCCCCGAAAACAATCAGCCCCAGCATTTT. Amino acids: CASSSRIPENNQPQHF.

V gene TRBV2 combines with J gene TRBJ1-3; D may be TRBD1 (6 bases). Germline assignment: CDR1 SNHLY and CDR2 FYNNEI. Trimming left V 6 bases short and J 4 bases short, with 13 bases between. The CDR3 runs to 14 residues. DNA of the CDR3: TGTGCCAGCAGGCAGGGGTTCGAAGGAAACACCATATATTTT. This sequence encodes CASRQGFEGNTIYF. The full variable domain, rest sourced from reference TRBV2 and TRBJ1-3, is EPEVTQTPSHQVTQMGQEVILRCVPISNHLYFYWYRQILGQKVEFLVSFYNNEISEKSEIFDDQFSVERPDGSNFTLKIRSTKLEDSAMYFCASRQGFEGNTIYFGEGSWLTVV.

A single count supports this clone. The chain couples TRBV27 to TRBJ2-5; 10 bases fit TRBD1. J gave up 4 bases and V 4 bases, and 12 bases lay outside the gene matches. Per germline, CDR1 MNHEY and CDR2 SMNVEV (reference sequence). The CDR3 spans 17 residues. Here the CDR3 DNA reads TGTGCCAGCAGTTCCGACAGGGGGCGTAGGAGCGGAGAGACCCAGTACTTC. Translating gives CASSSDRGRRSGETQYF.

The J gene is TRBJ2-7, the V gene TRBV7-3, with 8 bases aligning to TRBD1. The CDR3 sequence is 13 residues long. Losses at the gene ends were 5 bases for V and 5 bases for J; bases not matched to a gene: 5. In germline, CDR1 is SGHTA, CDR2 FQGTGA. CDR3 coding DNA: TGTGCCAGCAGCCTAGGACAGGGCCACGAGCAGTACGTC. Its protein product is CASSLGQGHEQYV.

This clone was detected once. The chain combines TRBV18 with TRBJ1-6; D remains ambiguous. From germline, CDR1 is KGHSH and CDR2 LQKENI. This CDR3 spans 17 amino acids. V lost 3 bases, J lost 1 base, and 13 bases lay in between. CDR3 coding DNA: TGTGCCAGCTCACCGAACCCCGTTGGTTCCTATAATTCACCCCTCCACTTT. This gives the protein CASSPNPVGSYNSPLHF. The full variable domain, with the rest looked up from reference TRBV18 and TRBJ1-6, is NAGVMQNPRHLVRRRGQEARLRCSPMKGHSHVYWYRQLPEEGLKFMVYLQKENIIDESGMPKERFSAEFPKEGPSILRIQQVVRGDSAAYFCASSPNPVGSYNSPLHFGNGTRLTVT.

The V and J genes are TRBV4-3 and TRBJ2-6; D is uncertain. V dropped 0 bases and J dropped 0 bases, with 6 bases sitting between them. Germline V gene data show CDR1 as LGHNA and CDR2 as YSLEER. The CDR3 has 16 amino acids. The CDR3 DNA follows: TGCGCCAGCAGCCAAGATAGGCACTCTGGGGCCAACGTCCTGACTTTC. Protein: CASSQDRHSGANVLTF.

The CDR3 sequence: CASTGTGNFRGANVLTF. Written as DNA, the CDR3 is TGTGCCAGCACCGGGACAGGCAATTTCCGTGGGGCCAACGTCCTGACTTTC. The V and J genes are TRBV2 and TRBJ2-6, with TRBD1 identical over 8 bases. There are 17 residues in the CDR3. CDR1 and CDR2 from the germline V gene are SNHLY and FYNNEI. Unmatched junction bases numbered 11, after V lost 7 bases and J lost 3 bases.

A few counts support this clone. Other DNA sequences in this specimen translate into the identical CDR3. The chain carries TRBV15 and TRBJ2-3, with TRBD1 identical over 11 bases. The CDR3 has 16 residues. J lost 4 bases, V lost 3 bases, and 6 bases had no gene match. The V gene's germline CDR1 is LNHNV and CDR2 YYDKDF (reference sequence). The CDR3 sequence: CATSRGTGGRADTQYF. The CDR3 DNA sequence: TGTGCCACCAGCAGGGGGACAGGGGGACGCGCAGATACGCAGTATTTT.

The CDR3 is CASSPRGGNYGYTF. The CDR3 DNA follows: TGCGCCAGCAGTCCTCGGGGAGGAAACTATGGCTACACCTTC. This chain links TRBV10-1 with TRBJ1-2; D is unresolved. V dropped 5 bases and J dropped 2 bases, with 12 bases sitting between them. The CDR3 consists of 14 residues. From germline, CDR1 is WNHNN and CDR2 SYGVQD (reference sequence).

The chain carries TRBV3-1 (or the pseudogene TRBV3-2) and TRBJ1-2; possible D gene TRBD1, 5 bases. Germline V lookup: CDR1 LGHDT, CDR2 YNNKEL (reference sequence). This CDR3 is 14 amino acids long. V was clipped by 6 bases and J by 7 bases, with 18 bases between them. The CDR3 reads CASRFHQGLGGYTF. In DNA, the CDR3 is TGTGCCAGCAGATTCCACCAGGGACTCGGTGGCTACACCTTC.

J is TRBJ2-7 and V is TRBV18, with D perhaps matching TRBD1 or TRBD2 (5 bases each). This CDR3 is built from 14 residues. V was shortened by 3 bases and J by 5 bases, with 14 bases between the two germline ends. Per germline, CDR1 KGHSH and CDR2 LQKENI. CDR3 protein: CASSPSAGSNEQYV. The CDR3, as DNA: TGTGCCAGCTCACCCAGTGCAGGGAGCAACGAGCAGTACGTC.

The V call is TRBV18, the J call TRBJ2-1; 9 positions agree with TRBD1. Germline V gives CDR1 KGHSH, CDR2 LQKENI. CDR3 length equals 13 residues. V lost 5 bases and J lost 7; bases outside the gene matches: 3. The CDR3 region is CASSAGTGNEQFF. CDR3 bases: TGTGCCAGCTCAGCAGGGACAGGGAATGAGCAGTTCTTC.